This T cell receptor beta chain is from a study of blood T cell repertoires in COVID-19. Some clones are missing from TCRdb's copy, which holds only in-frame ones; the method was immunoSEQ multiplex PCR. The table shows tens of thousands of clones, with 84% occurring only once. Material for sequencing was peripheral blood. The TCR was taken from a man aged 65 to 79 with acute or convalescent COVID-19.

CDR3 bases: TGTGCCAGTAGTCCCTCGACAGCGGGTGAGCAGTTCTTC. This codes for CASSPSTAGEQFF. The chain employs TRBV19 and TRBJ2-1; a possible D gene is TRBD2 (6 bases). The germline V gene encodes CDR1 LNHDA and CDR2 SQIVND (reference sequence). There are 13 residues in the CDR3. Trimming shortened V by 5 bases and J by 9 bases, and 14 bases separated the two germline ends. Combining the CDR3 with reference TRBV19 and TRBJ2-1 gives the whole variable domain DGGITQSPKYLFRKEGQNVTLSCEQNLNHDAMYWYRQDPGQGLRLIYYSQIVNDFQKGDIAEGYSVSREKKESFPLTVTSAQKNPTAFYLCASSPSTAGEQFFGPGTRLTVL.